Shown below are 16 T cell receptor beta chains from a single sample sequenced in a study of shared clonotypes between healthy human individuals. Naive CD8 isolation took CD45RO-negative cells positively selected for CCR7 and excluded terminally differentiated effector memory CD45RA+ cells. Measured with immunoSEQ multiplex PCR; TCRdb has only the in-frame clones, and not every one. Of 550,000 to 650,000 clones listed, roughly 95% are singletons. Sequencing used naive CD8+ T cells sorted from blood. The receptors shown here come from a woman aged 25 to 39 in good health.

CDR3 sequence (DNA): TGCGCCAGCAGGGGACTAGCGGGAGCCTGGTACGAGCAGTACTTC. This gives the protein CASRGLAGAWYEQYF. V gene TRBV5-1 combines with J gene TRBJ2-7, with 14 nucleotides matching TRBD2. Germline V gene lookup returns CDR1 SGHRS and CDR2 YFSETQ. The CDR3 consists of 15 residues. The V and J ends lost 5 bases and 4 bases, in that order; junction bases with no gene match: 5.

The chain combines TRBV5-8 with TRBJ2-5, with 7 bases identical to TRBD1. The J call may be wrong; the DNA end is better matched by TRBJ2-7. Germline values: CDR1 SGHTS, CDR2 YDEGEE. The CDR3 sequence is 13 residues long. The CDR3 DNA reads as TGTGCCAGCCGGGACAGCGTCACCTACGAGCAGTACTTC. Its protein is CASRDSVTYEQYF.

The J gene is TRBJ1-1, the V gene TRBV5-1; 8 nucleotides line up with TRBD1. This CDR3 is 18 amino acids long. Trimming cost V 1 base and J 0 bases; bases outside gene matches: 11. Germline CDR1 is SGHRS and CDR2 is YFSETQ. DNA for the CDR3: TGCGCCAGCAGCTTGTTGTCCGACAGGGGAGGAGTGAACACTGAAGCTTTCTTT. Amino acid sequence: CASSLLSDRGGVNTEAFF. Using reference TRBV5-1 and TRBJ1-1 for the parts outside the CDR3, the full variable domain is KAGVTQTPRYLIKTRGQQVTLSCSPISGHRSVSWYQQTPGQGLQFLFEYFSETQRNKGNFPGRFSGRQFSNSRSEMNVSTLELGDSALYLCASSLLSDRGGVNTEAFFGQGTRLTVV.

This chain links TRBV19 with TRBJ2-2; TRBD1 aligns across 10 bases. CDR3 length: 16 amino acids. The V segment lost 5 bases and the J segment 7 bases; nucleotides outside the gene matches: 10. Germline-derived CDR1 and CDR2 are LNHDA and SQIVND (reference sequence). Written as DNA, the CDR3 is TGTGCCAGTAGTTCCGGGACAGGGGTTCTTAGCGGGGAGCTGTTTTTT. Its translation is CASSSGTGVLSGELFF.

The CDR3 nucleotides are TGTGCCAGCAGTTCACAGAGAACTAGCACAGATACGCAGTATTTT. It encodes CASSSQRTSTDTQYF. The genes are TRBV27 and TRBJ2-3; D gene uncertain. V was trimmed by 4 bases and J by 0 bases, leaving 11 bases between them. Germline V lookup: CDR1 MNHEY, CDR2 SMNVEV (reference sequence). The CDR3 has 15 amino acids.

This chain connects TRBV19 to TRBJ2-6; D call uncertain. Trimming removed 7 bases from V and 3 bases from J, with 10 bases in between. This CDR3 region has 14 residues. Germline assignment: CDR1 LNHDA and CDR2 SQIVND (reference sequence). CDR3 DNA sequence: TGTGCCAGTACCCCCAACCTTGGGGCCAACGTCCTGACTTTC. Amino acids: CASTPNLGANVLTF.

The rearrangement links TRBV5-1 to TRBJ2-1; 9 bases are a match to TRBD2. CDR3 length: 13 residues. The V gene end was trimmed by 1 base and the J gene end by 9 bases; junction bases not matched to a gene: 2. Germline CDR1 reads SGHRS; CDR2 reads YFSETQ. The CDR3: CASSLSGRPEQFF. The CDR3 nucleotides read TGCGCCAGCAGCTTGAGCGGGAGGCCTGAGCAGTTCTTC.

The chain employs TRBV4-1 and TRBJ2-1; no firm D call. From germline, CDR1 is MGHRA and CDR2 YSYEKL. The CDR3 has 12 amino acids. Trimming took 3 bases from V and 9 from J, leaving 9 bases between them. CDR3 nucleotide sequence: TGCGCCAGCAGCCATCTTGTCGGTGAGCAGTTCTTC. Amino acid sequence: CASSHLVGEQFF.

Concerning this clone itself: The same CDR3 arises from other DNA sequences in this sample as well. The chain joins TRBV9 to TRBJ2-2; D unresolved. The CDR3 has 12 residues. V lost 5 bases, J lost 1 base, and 3 bases lay in between. CDR1 and CDR2 (germline): SGDLS, YYNGEE. The CDR3 sequence: CASSLNTGELFF. The CDR3 nucleotides are TGTGCCAGCAGTTTGAACACCGGGGAGCTGTTTTTT.

The chain couples TRBV27 to TRBJ2-5; tentative D call: TRBD2 (5 bases). Germline V gives CDR1 MNHEY, CDR2 SMNVEV (reference sequence). The V gene lost 3 bases and the J gene lost 5 bases, with 10 bases spanning the gap. This CDR3 is 13 amino acids long. This chain's CDR3 is CASSFGLGETQYF. For the CDR3, the DNA is TGTGCCAGCAGTTTTGGACTTGGGGAGACCCAGTACTTC.

In DNA, the CDR3 is TGTGCCAGCAGTGAATTCATGGGACAGGTGGGCTCTGGAAACACCATATATTTT. Encoded protein: CASSEFMGQVGSGNTIYF. The chain has TRBV6-1 and TRBJ1-3; 8 positions agree with TRBD1. This CDR3 region has 18 residues. After removal of 2 bases from V and 0 bases from J, the junction contained 9 bases not matched to a gene. Germline assignment: CDR1 MNHNS and CDR2 SASEGT.

This rearrangement joins TRBV19 to TRBJ1-2; weak D call: TRBD1 (6 bases). Trimming took 3 bases from V and 2 from J, leaving 16 bases between them. CDR1 is LNHDA and CDR2 is SQIVND in the germline V gene (reference sequence). CDR3 length: 16 residues. CDR3 in amino acids: CASSIWNRAKNYGYTF. DNA for the CDR3: TGTGCCAGTAGTATTTGGAACAGGGCTAAGAACTATGGCTACACCTTC.

The chain recombines TRBV14 with TRBJ2-2, with D unresolved. This CDR3 has 17 amino acids. Trimming stripped 1 base from V and 2 bases from J, with 14 bases between. Germline values: CDR1 SGHDN, CDR2 FVKESK. The CDR3 here is CASSQGLLRANTGELFF. DNA of the CDR3: TGTGCCAGCAGCCAAGGGTTGCTTAGGGCCAACACCGGGGAGCTGTTTTTT.

V gene TRBV7-8 combines with J gene TRBJ2-7, with a possible D match to TRBD1 (6 bases). The V gene lost 5 bases and the J gene lost 5 bases, with 13 bases spanning the gap. This CDR3 has 13 residues. From germline, CDR1 is SGHVS and CDR2 FQNEAQ. The CDR3 nucleotides read TGTGCCAGCAGCAACAGGGTTGAGCACGAGCAGTACTTC. As protein: CASSNRVEHEQYF. The full variable domain, with the rest looked up from reference TRBV7-8 and TRBJ2-7, is GAGVSQSPRYKVAKRGQDVALRCDPISGHVSLFWYQQALGQGPEFLTYFQNEAQLDKSGLPSDRFFAERPEGSVSTLKIQRTQQEDSAVYLCASSNRVEHEQYFGPGTRLTVT.

This chain connects TRBV7-9 to TRBJ2-1, with 7 bases that match TRBD2. The CDR3 sequence is 13 residues long. V gave up 10 bases and J gave up 6 bases; unmatched junction bases: 9. Germline V lookup: CDR1 SEHNR, CDR2 FQNEAQ (reference sequence). The CDR3 DNA follows: TGTGCCACCGGACTACTAGCGAGCAATGAGCAGTTCTTC. Its translation: CATGLLASNEQFF.

This chain joins TRBV27 and TRBJ2-7, with 9 bases aligning to TRBD1. From germline, CDR1 is MNHEY and CDR2 SMNVEV (reference sequence). The trim removed 3 bases at V and 3 bases at J, leaving 9 bases unmatched. This CDR3 has 16 amino acids. The CDR3 sequence: CASSFGPLTGGYEQYF. CDR3 in DNA: TGTGCCAGCAGTTTTGGGCCCCTGACAGGGGGCTACGAGCAGTACTTC.